The clone carrying this T cell receptor beta chain turned up a few times. The CDR3 spans 15 residues. Germline loops: CDR1 GTSNPN, CDR2 SVGIG (reference sequence). Trimming left V 2 bases short and J 7 bases short, with 18 bases between. The data belong to a study of blood T cell repertoires in COVID-19. Study summary: Some COVID-19 samples were acute and others convalescent; all came from the United States, Italy and Spain. PBMCs, B-cell-depleted T cells, or T cells were the source of the cDNA or gDNA that made up the material.

In the original analysis: Using reference gene primer amplification, nucleated cell counts were estimated. Only in-frame clones appear in the TCRdb table, and some are missing; sequencing was by immunoSEQ multiplex PCR. V, J and clone size were drawn from that table, and D and trimming were deduced from the DNA. The sample has 200,000 or so clones; around four fifths are singletons. The specimen sequenced was peripheral blood. This TCR came from a young woman with acute or convalescent COVID-19. V gene TRBV30 combines with J gene TRBJ1-5; TRBD1 is a possible D gene (6 bases). The CDR3 here is CAWSTLMGGRQPQHF. The CDR3 bases are TGTGCCTGGAGTACTTTGATGGGGGGGCGGCAGCCCCAGCATTTT.